This passage covers 11 T cell receptor beta chains from one sample sequenced in a study of human T cells and chemical hapten exposure. TCRdb re-called the RACE reads through MiXCR, storing one row per CDR3 protein. The data hold tens of thousands of distinct CDR3 sequences, with around 10% observed a single time. The time point is: patch test 2, 6 weeks after DPC sensitization. The sample's treatment: therapeutic diphenylcyclopropenone sensitization with weekly scalp DPC. The sequenced sample was whole blood, obtained in connection with sensitization to the hapten diphenylcyclopropenone (DPC). These receptors were collected from a man aged 40-49 years with alopecia areata. Some clones in this sample may be carry-over from other donors' samples.

The J gene is TRBJ2-6, the V gene TRBV12-5; 7 bases fit TRBD1. The CDR3 is 20 residues long. Per the germline V gene, CDR1 is LGHNT and CDR2 is FRNRAP. V was clipped by 0 bases and J by 0 bases; unmatched bases: 11. The CDR3, as DNA: TGTGCTAGTGGTTTGGTACAGTCAGGGGGATTCTACTCTGGGGCCAACGTCCTGACTTTC. It codes for CASGLVQSGGFYSGANVLTF.

This clonotype showed up many times. This chain links TRBV20-1 with TRBJ1-5; possible D gene TRBD1, 5 bases. Germline V gene data show CDR1 as DFQATT and CDR2 as SNEGSKA (reference sequence). With 0 bases removed from V and 2 bases from J, the gap between germline ends came to 17 bases. CDR3 size: 17 residues. The CDR3 sequence: CSARDGGMGKGNQPQHF. The CDR3 DNA reads TGCAGTGCTAGAGATGGGGGTATGGGGAAAGGCAATCAGCCCCAGCATTTT.

V gene TRBV11-2 combines with J gene TRBJ2-3, with D maybe TRBD2 (7 bases). V was cut by 9 bases and J by 6 bases, with 13 bases left in between. CDR1 is SGHAT, CDR2 FQNNGV, per germline. The CDR3 covers 12 residues. DNA of the CDR3: TGTGCCAGTAGGGGAGGGGGGGATACGCAGTATTTT. Translating gives CASRGGGDTQYF.

This clonotype is medium-sized in the sample. The rearrangement uses TRBV7-6 and TRBJ2-6; tentatively, D is TRBD2 (6 bases). The length of the CDR3 is 16 residues. Germline assignment: CDR1 SGHVS and CDR2 FNYEAQ. Trimming removed 7 bases from V and 1 base from J, with 14 bases in between. The CDR3: CASTPGGISGANVLTF. The CDR3 DNA reads as TGTGCCAGCACCCCCGGCGGGATATCTGGGGCCAACGTCCTGACTTTC. The whole variable domain, filled in from reference TRBV7-6 and TRBJ2-6, reads GAGVSQSPRYKVTKRGQDVALRCDPISGHVSLYWYRQALGQGPEFLTYFNYEAQQDKSGLPNDRFSAERPEGSISTLTIQRTEQRDSAMYRCASTPGGISGANVLTFGAGSRLTVL.

The V gene is TRBV18, the J gene TRBJ2-7, with TRBD2 as a possible D gene (5 bases). Germline V gives CDR1 KGHSH, CDR2 LQKENI. V was pared by 4 bases and J by 0 bases, with 13 bases between. The CDR3 runs 15 residues. In DNA, the CDR3 is TGTGCCAGCTCACTTAACCCCACTAGCTCCTACGAGCAGTACTTC. Translating it yields CASSLNPTSSYEQYF.

This clonotype was detected only a few times. The chain joins TRBV27 to TRBJ2-1; 8 bases are a match to TRBD2. Per germline, CDR1 MNHEY and CDR2 SMNVEV (reference sequence). The CDR3 has 15 amino acids. J gave up 10 bases and V 0 bases, and 8 bases lay outside the gene matches. CDR3 in DNA: TGTGCCAGCAGTTTATCACGGGAGGGCCTTCAGGAGCAGTTCTTC. Translating it yields CASSLSREGLQEQFF.

The J gene is TRBJ2-1, the V gene TRBV7-2; D is perhaps TRBD2 (6 bases). This CDR3 is built from 15 residues. Germline-derived CDR1 and CDR2 are SGHTA and FQGNSA. The V and J ends lost 2 bases and 7 bases respectively, with 15 bases between them. The CDR3 region has the DNA TGTGCCAGCAGCTTAACGCGGGAAATTGGGAATGAGCAGTTCTTC. Its translation: CASSLTREIGNEQFF.

This clonotype was counted only a few times. V usage is TRBV2 and J usage is TRBJ1-2, with 11 nucleotides matching TRBD1. In germline, CDR1 is SNHLY, CDR2 FYNNEI. Trimming took 8 bases from V and 3 from J; bases not matched to a gene: 8. The CDR3 is made up of 15 amino acids. The CDR3 DNA is TGTGCCAGCCCAGGACAGGGGGCGCGTTACTATGGCTACACCTTC. It codes for CASPGQGARYYGYTF.

The chain is built from TRBV7-2 and TRBJ2-5; D possibly corresponds to TRBD2 (5 bases). The CDR3 totals 13 residues. The ends were cut back, 5 bases at V and 4 bases at J, with 11 bases in the middle. Per the germline V gene, CDR1 is SGHTA and CDR2 is FQGNSA. CDR3 DNA sequence: TGTGCCAGCAGCCAAGCCGGGGTAGAGACCCAGTACTTC. Amino acid sequence: CASSQAGVETQYF.

The V and J genes are TRBV19 and TRBJ2-5; D call uncertain. Germline CDR1 is LNHDA and CDR2 is SQIVND (reference sequence). This CDR3 region has 14 residues. Trimming took off 2 bases at V and 2 bases at J, with 9 bases between the two ends. CDR3 nucleotide sequence: TGTGCCAGTAGTATACAGTCGAATCAAGAGACCCAGTACTTC. Protein sequence: CASSIQSNQETQYF.

This clonotype was observed a few times. The J gene is TRBJ2-2, the V gene TRBV9; D remains ambiguous. The V and J ends lost 0 bases and 5 bases respectively, with 8 bases between them. The CDR3 has 14 residues. The germline V gene has CDR1 SGDLS and CDR2 YYNGEE. The CDR3 sequence: CASSVDQVTGELFF. CDR3 nucleotides: TGTGCCAGCAGCGTAGACCAAGTGACCGGGGAGCTGTTTTTT.